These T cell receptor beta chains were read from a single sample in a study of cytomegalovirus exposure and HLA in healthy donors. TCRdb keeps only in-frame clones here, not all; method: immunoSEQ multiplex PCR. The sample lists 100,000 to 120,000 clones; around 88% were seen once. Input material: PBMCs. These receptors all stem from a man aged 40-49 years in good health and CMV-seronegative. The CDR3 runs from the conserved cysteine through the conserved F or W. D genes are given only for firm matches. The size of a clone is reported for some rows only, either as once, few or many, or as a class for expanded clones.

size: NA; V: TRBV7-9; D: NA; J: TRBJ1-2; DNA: TGTGCCAGCAGCTTAGCGGCGACAGGTCTTAACTATGGCTACACCTTC; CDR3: CASSLAATGLNYGYTF
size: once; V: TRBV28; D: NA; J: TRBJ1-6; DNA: TGTGCCAGCAACGCTCCACGGGTTAGCTCCTATAATTCACCCCTCCACTTT; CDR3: CASNAPRVSSYNSPLHF
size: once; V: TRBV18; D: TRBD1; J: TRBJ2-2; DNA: TGTGCCAGCTCACCTCTTGGACAGACAGGGGCCGGGGAGCTGTTTTTT; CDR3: CASSPLGQTGAGELFF
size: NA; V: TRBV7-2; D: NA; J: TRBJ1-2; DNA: TGTGCCAGCAGCTTACTGCAGGGAAATGAATATGGCTACACCTTC; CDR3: CASSLLQGNEYGYTF
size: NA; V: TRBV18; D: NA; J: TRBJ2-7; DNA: TGTGCCAGCTCACCACCGGGGGCTGTTTGGGAGCAGTACTTC; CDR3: CASSPPGAVWEQYF
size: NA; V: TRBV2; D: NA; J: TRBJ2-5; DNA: TGTGCCAGCAGTCCTGATACCCATGCGGAGACCCAGTACTTC; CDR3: CASSPDTHAETQYF
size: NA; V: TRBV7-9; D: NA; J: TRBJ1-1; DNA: TGTTCCAGCAGCTCCAGAAACACTGAAGCTTTCTTT; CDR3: CSSSSRNTEAFF
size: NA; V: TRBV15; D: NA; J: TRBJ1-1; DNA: TGTGCCACCAGCATTGACATGAACACTGAAGCTTTCTTT; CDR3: CATSIDMNTEAFF
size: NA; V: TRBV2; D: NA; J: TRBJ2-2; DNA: TGTGCCAGCCGCGAAAAGGGGCACGGCACCGGGGAGCTGTTTTTT; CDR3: CASREKGHGTGELFF
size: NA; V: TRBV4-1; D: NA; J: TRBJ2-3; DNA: TGCGCCAGCGGGTTCCCGGGACTTACAGATACGCAGTATTTT; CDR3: CASGFPGLTDTQYF
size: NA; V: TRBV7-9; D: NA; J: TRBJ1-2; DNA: TGTGCCAGCAGCTTAGGTGCGGGCTCAACTAACTATGGCTACACCTTC; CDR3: CASSLGAGSTNYGYTF
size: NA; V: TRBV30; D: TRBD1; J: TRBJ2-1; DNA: TGTGCCGCTATTCCGGGACAGGAGCACAATGAGCAGTTCTTC; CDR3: CAAIPGQEHNEQFF
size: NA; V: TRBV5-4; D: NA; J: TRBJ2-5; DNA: TGTGCCAGCAGCTTGGTGGGGCAGGCCCAAGAGACCCAGTACTTC; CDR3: CASSLVGQAQETQYF
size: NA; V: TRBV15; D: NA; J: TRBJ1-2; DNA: TGTGCCACCAGCAGAGATCTTTCAGGGGAGGGCTCCGTCTACACCTTC; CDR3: CATSRDLSGEGSVYTF
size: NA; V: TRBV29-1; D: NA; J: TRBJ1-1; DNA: TGCAGCGTTGACGGACAAAGCACTGAAGCTTTCTTT; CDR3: CSVDGQSTEAFF
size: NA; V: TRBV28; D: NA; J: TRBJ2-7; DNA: TGTGCCAGCAGTTTATCAGGAACAGGGAAGCCCCACGAGCAGTACTTC; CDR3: CASSLSGTGKPHEQYF
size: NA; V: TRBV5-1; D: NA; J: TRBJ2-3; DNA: TGCGCCAGCAGCGGCGACCCCAGGGGCACAGATACGCAGTATTTT; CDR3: CASSGDPRGTDTQYF
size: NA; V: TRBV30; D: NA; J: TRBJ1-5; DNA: TGTGCCTGGAGGCCGCAGGGAGGTAGCAATCAGCCCCAGCATTTT; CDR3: CAWRPQGGSNQPQHF
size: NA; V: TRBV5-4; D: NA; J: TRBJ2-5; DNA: TGTGCCAGCACCCGCGGGGTCCAAGAGACCCAGTACTTC; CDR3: CASTRGVQETQYF
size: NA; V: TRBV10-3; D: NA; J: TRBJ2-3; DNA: TGTGCCATCAGAGTGTACAGGGGAGGTTCAGATACGCAGTATTTT; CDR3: CAIRVYRGGSDTQYF
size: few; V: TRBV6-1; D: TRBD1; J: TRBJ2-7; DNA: TGTGCCAGTGACCGGGACAGCGCCTACGAGCAGTACTTC; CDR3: CASDRDSAYEQYF
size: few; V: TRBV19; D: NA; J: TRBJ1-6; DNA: TGTGCCAGTAGCCTAAAGGAGGGATCGGGCTCACCCCTCCACTTT; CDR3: CASSLKEGSGSPLHF
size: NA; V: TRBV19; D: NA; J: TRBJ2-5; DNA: TGTGCCAGTTCACTTGCAGCGGGCCCCCAAGAGACCCAGTACTTC; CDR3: CASSLAAGPQETQYF